These 25 T cell receptor beta chains were all obtained from the same sample, sequenced in a study of shared clonotypes between healthy human individuals. Sequencing was performed with immunoSEQ multiplex PCR; in TCRdb, only in-frame clones are kept and a portion is missing. Altogether approximately 2,300,000 clones are present, around 92% being singletons, with the ten largest covering 0.37%. What was sequenced was naive CD4+ T cells from PBMCs. Documented subset: CD45RA+ positively selected. Every receptor here comes from a man in his late teens or twenties in good health. Some clones in this sample may be carry-over from other donors' samples.

This clone appeared once. The rearrangement links TRBV15 to TRBJ2-1; 15 bases map to TRBD2. This CDR3 is 16 amino acids long. Germline trimming cut 0 bases from V and 7 bases from J; bases unmatched to any gene: 1. Germline V gene data show CDR1 as LNHNV and CDR2 as YYDKDF (reference sequence). The CDR3 DNA is TGTGCCACCAGCAGAGAGGGGACTAGCGGGAGGAATGAGCAGTTCTTC. Translation: CATSREGTSGRNEQFF.

The chain carries TRBV4-3 and TRBJ1-4, with a weak D call TRBD1 (5 bases). This CDR3 has 14 residues. V gave up 0 bases and J gave up 8 bases, with 10 bases separating them. CDR1 and CDR2 from the germline V gene are LGHNA and YSLEER. The CDR3 sequence: CASSQDRDQEKLFF. Here the CDR3 DNA reads TGCGCCAGCAGCCAAGACAGGGATCAGGAAAAACTGTTTTTT.

This chain links TRBV5-1 with TRBJ2-7; 8 bases align to TRBD1. The CDR3 extends over 15 amino acids. Germline V gives CDR1 SGHRS, CDR2 YFSETQ. The V segment lost 4 bases and the J segment 4 bases; nucleotides outside the gene matches: 10. The CDR3 DNA reads TGCGCCAGCAGCAGAGGGACAGGACGGGGTTACGAGCAGTACTTC. It encodes CASSRGTGRGYEQYF.

V gene TRBV10-3 combines with J gene TRBJ2-2; 13 bases fit TRBD2. The V segment lost 6 bases and the J segment 4 bases; nucleotides outside the gene matches: 5. The CDR3 is made up of 16 amino acids. Germline V CDR1 and CDR2: ENHRY, SYGVKD. CDR3 DNA: TGTGCCATCAGCCAACTAGCGGGAGGGTTCACCGGGGAGCTGTTTTTT. Translated, it gives CAISQLAGGFTGELFF.

Comment on this clone: The identical CDR3 is also encoded by other nucleotide sequences in the sample. The CDR3 here is CASSVTGTSSYEQYF. The CDR3 DNA reads TGTGCCAGCAGCGTGACCGGGACGAGCTCCTACGAGCAGTACTTC. The rearrangement joins TRBV9 to TRBJ2-7; D tentatively fits TRBD1 or TRBD2 (5 bases each). CDR1 and CDR2 from the germline V gene are SGDLS and YYNGEE. The CDR3 contains 15 residues. The V end lost 2 bases, the J end lost 0 bases, and 12 bases lay between the germline ends.

This sequence joins TRBV5-6 and TRBJ2-3; 9 positions match TRBD2. The CDR3 length is 17 residues. With 4 bases clipped from V and 2 bases from J, the junction kept 11 bases outside the gene matches. Germline loops: CDR1 SGHDT, CDR2 YYEEEE. DNA of the CDR3: TGTGCCAGCAGCCCGCGGGGGGGTTTGTCCTTCACAGATACGCAGTATTTT. This gives the protein CASSPRGGLSFTDTQYF.

This sequence joins TRBV11-2 and TRBJ2-7; D not certain. Germline CDR1 is SGHAT and CDR2 is FQNNGV. This CDR3 contains 14 residues. V was cut by 5 bases and J by 3 bases, with 14 bases left in between. The DNA for the CDR3 is TGTGCCAGCAGCCCCTACTTAGCCTTCTACGAGCAGTACTTC. It specifies CASSPYLAFYEQYF.

CDR3 protein: CASSAGRDRPMGGYTF. DNA of the CDR3: TGTGCCAGCAGTGCAGGCCGGGACAGACCTATGGGCGGCTACACCTTC. This rearrangement joins TRBV27 to TRBJ1-2; TRBD1 aligns across 7 bases. V shed 5 bases and J 8 bases; nucleotides not matched to a gene: 17. There are 16 residues in the CDR3. Germline CDR1 MNHEY, CDR2 SMNVEV (reference sequence).

The chain uses TRBV19 and TRBJ2-3; the D call may be TRBD1 or TRBD2 (5 bases each). The CDR3 spans 11 residues. The V end was cut by 5 bases, the J end by 10 bases, with 10 bases between. Germline V lookup: CDR1 LNHDA, CDR2 SQIVND (reference sequence). The chain's CDR3 is CASSSLGAQYF. CDR3 nucleotides: TGTGCCAGTAGTTCGCTGGGGGCGCAGTATTTT.

The chain joins TRBV28 to TRBJ2-3, with TRBD2 identical over 7 bases. Germline lookup yields CDR1 MDHEN and CDR2 SYDVKM. V lost 6 bases and J lost 1; bases outside the gene matches: 4. The CDR3 is made up of 14 amino acids. In DNA, the CDR3 is TGTGCCAGCAGGGCGGGGGAAGGCACAGATACGCAGTATTTT. Translating it yields CASRAGEGTDTQYF. Full variable domain (remainder filled in from reference TRBV28 and TRBJ2-3): DVKVTQSSRYLVKRTGEKVFLECVQDMDHENMFWYRQDPGLGLRLIYFSYDVKMKEKGDIPEGYSVSREKKERFSLILESASTNQTSMYLCASRAGEGTDTQYFGPGTRLTVL.

The chain links TRBV11-2 to TRBJ2-7, with D hard to call. Deletions cut 6 bases from V and 5 bases from J, with 20 bases between. CDR3 length equals 15 residues. CDR1 is SGHAT, CDR2 FQNNGV, per germline. The CDR3 region is CASSWRQGNWDEQYF. The CDR3 nucleotides read TGTGCCAGCAGTTGGAGACAAGGGAATTGGGACGAGCAGTACTTC. Full variable domain (missing parts from reference TRBV11-2 and TRBJ2-7): EAGVAQSPRYKIIEKRQSVAFWCNPISGHATLYWYQQILGQGPKLLIQFQNNGVVDDSQLPKDRFSAERLKGVDSTLKIQPAKLEDSAVYLCASSWRQGNWDEQYFGPGTRLTVT.

With regard to this clone: This CDR3 is also generated by other DNA sequences in the sample. The J gene is TRBJ2-2, the V gene TRBV5-1; possibly TRBD2 for D (5 bases). There are 15 residues in the CDR3. V lost 0 bases to trimming and J lost 2 bases, with 8 bases between them. The germline V gene has CDR1 SGHRS and CDR2 YFSETQ. The CDR3 bases are TGCGCCAGCAGCTTGGCGAGCGGAAACACCGGGGAGCTGTTTTTT. Its translation is CASSLASGNTGELFF.

CDR3 sequence: CASSPYRDTSGNTIYF. CDR3 in DNA: TGTGCCAGCTCACCCTACCGGGACACCTCTGGAAACACCATATATTTT. This chain uses TRBV18 with TRBJ1-3, with D perhaps TRBD1 (6 bases). Trimming shortened V by 3 bases and J by 0 bases, and 12 bases separated the two germline ends. This CDR3 has 16 residues. Germline lookup yields CDR1 KGHSH and CDR2 LQKENI.

The chain uses TRBV28 and TRBJ2-1, with 8 nucleotides matching TRBD2. Germline V gene data show CDR1 as MDHEN and CDR2 as SYDVKM. The CDR3 is made up of 14 amino acids. V trimming: 4 bases; J trimming: 10 bases; junction bases outside the gene matches: 9. The CDR3 spells CASSSPGGLQEQFF. CDR3 DNA sequence: TGTGCCAGCAGTTCCCCGGGAGGGCTCCAGGAGCAGTTCTTC.

The chain joins TRBV4-1 to TRBJ2-1, with TRBD1 matching 7 bases. The CDR3 consists of 17 residues. Unmatched junction bases numbered 18, after V lost 6 bases and J lost 7 bases. The germline CDR1 and CDR2 sequences are MGHRA and YSYEKL. CDR3 in amino acids: CASSPLGGAERRNEQFF. In DNA, the CDR3 is TGCGCCAGCAGTCCCTTAGGGGGCGCAGAGAGGAGGAATGAGCAGTTCTTC.

This clone occurred once. This chain links TRBV5-1 with TRBJ2-3; tentative D call: TRBD1 (6 bases). Germline-derived CDR1 and CDR2 are SGHRS and YFSETQ. The CDR3 loop spans 16 amino acids. V was cut by 2 bases and J by 5 bases, with 18 bases left in between. CDR3 sequence: CASSFAGLGAGDTQYF. CDR3 DNA sequence: TGCGCCAGCAGCTTCGCAGGGTTGGGGGCCGGAGATACGCAGTATTTT. The full variable domain, in which reference TRBV5-1 and TRBJ2-3 provide the parts outside the CDR3, is KAGVTQTPRYLIKTRGQQVTLSCSPISGHRSVSWYQQTPGQGLQFLFEYFSETQRNKGNFPGRFSGRQFSNSRSEMNVSTLELGDSALYLCASSFAGLGAGDTQYFGPGTRLTVL.

The chain employs TRBV7-2 and TRBJ1-1; 7 positions match TRBD1. CDR1 is SGHTA, CDR2 FQGNSA, per germline. With V trimmed by 5 bases and J by 8 bases, 8 bases remained unmatched. This CDR3 comprises 13 residues. DNA of the CDR3: TGTGCCAGCAGCAAAAACCGGGACAGAGAAGCTTTCTTT. Protein sequence: CASSKNRDREAFF.

The chain carries TRBV5-1 and TRBJ2-2; D is uncertain. The germline V gene encodes CDR1 SGHRS and CDR2 YFSETQ. Trimming left V 2 bases short and J 1 base short, with 6 bases between. There are 14 residues in the CDR3. CDR3 coding DNA: TGCGCCAGCAGCTTCAGTCAGAACACCGGGGAGCTGTTTTTT. Protein product: CASSFSQNTGELFF.

For this clone: The sample contains more than one DNA sequence encoding this CDR3. The V and J genes are TRBV10-1 and TRBJ1-1, with no clear D. The germline V gene has CDR1 WNHNN and CDR2 SYGVQD (reference sequence). The CDR3 totals 13 residues. The ends were cut back, 3 bases at V and 3 bases at J, with 8 bases in the middle. The CDR3 DNA sequence: TGCGCCAGCAGTGATGGCAGCTACACTGAAGCTTTCTTT. It translates to CASSDGSYTEAFF.

The gene calls are TRBV5-1 and TRBJ2-5; D possibly corresponds to TRBD2 (7 bases). Trimming took 4 bases from V and 8 from J, leaving 18 bases between them. CDR3 length: 14 amino acids. The V gene's germline CDR1 is SGHRS and CDR2 YFSETQ. The CDR3 bases are TGCGCCAGCAGCCCAGGACTAGGCAGGGGAACCCAGTACTTC. Its protein product is CASSPGLGRGTQYF.

The V and J genes are TRBV10-3 and TRBJ2-2; D is uncertain. Germline lookup yields CDR1 ENHRY and CDR2 SYGVKD. The CDR3 totals 13 residues. The V end was cut by 4 bases, the J end by 5 bases, with 8 bases between. The chain's CDR3 is CAISGVLTGELFF. As DNA, the CDR3 is TGTGCCATCAGTGGGGTCCTGACCGGGGAGCTGTTTTTT.

The V and J genes are TRBV18 and TRBJ2-1, with TRBD2 matching over 11 bases. Germline loops: CDR1 KGHSH, CDR2 LQKENI. V was clipped by 6 bases and J by 9 bases; unmatched bases: 19. The CDR3 has 18 residues. The CDR3 DNA sequence: TGTGCCAGCTCTCCCAACGGCCCACTAGCGGGAGCTTCCGGTGAGCAGTTCTTC. This codes for CASSPNGPLAGASGEQFF.

In nucleotides, the CDR3 is TGTGCCAGCACCTCGAGCGGACAGGTGTCCTACGAGCAGTACTTC. Protein: CASTSSGQVSYEQYF. The gene calls are TRBV21-1 and TRBJ2-7; no check of the table's D call, TRBD1, against the DNA was made. TRBV21-1 is a pseudogene. The CDR3 runs to 15 residues.

The V and J genes are TRBV4-3 and TRBJ2-2, with D tentatively TRBD2 (5 bases). V shed 0 bases and J shed 5 bases, with 13 bases lying between them. Per the germline V gene, CDR1 is LGHNA and CDR2 is YSLEER. This CDR3 comprises 16 residues. CDR3 sequence reads: CASSQDFLGGTGELFF. DNA of the CDR3: TGCGCCAGCAGCCAAGATTTCCTCGGCGGGACCGGGGAGCTGTTTTTT.

This chain uses TRBV7-6 with TRBJ2-2; TRBD1 or TRBD2 may be the D gene (6 bases each). The CDR3 consists of 15 residues. Germline V lookup: CDR1 SGHVS, CDR2 FNYEAQ. V gave up 5 bases and J gave up 2 bases, with 12 bases separating them. The CDR3 DNA reads TGTGCCAGCAGCCGGGGGCAGGTCAACACCGGGGAGCTGTTTTTT. Amino acid sequence: CASSRGQVNTGELFF.